The rows below give T cell receptor beta chains drawn from one sample of a study of blood T cell repertoires in COVID-19. Using immunoSEQ multiplex PCR, the repertoire was profiled, and TCRdb retains in-frame clones only, with some absent. Here the sample spans around 80,000 clones, about 85% being singletons. Sequenced: peripheral blood. These receptors originate from a human donor in a cohort sampled during active COVID-19. Each CDR3 is given with its conserved first and last residue. D genes are given only for firm matches. A row's size may be missing; if present it is once, few, many or a size class.

15 . TRBJ1-1 TRBV25-1 TRBD1 TGTGCCAGCAGTGAATCCGACAGGGCGAACACTGAAGCTTTCTTT CASSESDRANTEAFF
13 . TRBJ2-7 TRBV30 TRBD1 TGTGCCGCTCCTCGGGACAGCTCCTACGAGCAGTACTTC CAAPRDSSYEQYF
16 few TRBJ2-1 TRBV7-3 TRBD2 TGTGCCAGCAGCTTAACGACGGGAGGAGGGTACAATGAGCAGTTCTTC CASSLTTGGGYNEQFF
13 . TRBJ1-5 TRBV28 . TGTGCCAGCAGTCTTCCGGGGGATCAGCCCCAGCATTTT CASSLPGDQPQHF
12 . TRBJ1-2 TRBV7-8 . TGTGCCAGCAGCTTAGGCGACTATGGCTACACCTTC CASSLGDYGYTF
13 . TRBJ1-2 TRBV28 TRBD1 TGTGCCAGCAGTCGGACAGGGGTGTATGGCTACACCTTC CASSRTGVYGYTF
13 . TRBJ2-1 TRBV7-2 . TGTGCCAGCAGCTCTGCCCCGGGTTGGGAGCAGTTCTTC CASSSAPGWEQFF
16 . TRBJ2-3 TRBV24-1 TRBD1 TGTGCCACCAGTGATTTGGGGACAGGGAGCACAGATACGCAGTATTTT CATSDLGTGSTDTQYF
15 . TRBJ2-2 TRBV11-2 TRBD2 TGTGCCAGCAGCAACAAGCGGGGGGGCCTCGGGGAGCTGTTTTTT CASSNKRGGLGELFF
14 . TRBJ2-2 TRBV25-1 TRBD2 TGTGCCAGCAGTGCGGGGAGGGCCCCCGGGGAGCTGTTTTTT CASSAGRAPGELFF
17 . TRBJ2-2 TRBV19 . TGTGCCAGTACCACGAGGGGACGCCCAGGGGACACCGGGGAGCTGTTTTTT CASTTRGRPGDTGELFF
14 . TRBJ1-1 TRBV7-9 . TGTGCCAGCACCACCACAGGGCCGGGGACTGAAGCTTTCTTT CASTTTGPGTEAFF
15 . TRBJ1-5 TRBV2 TRBD1 TGTGCCAGCAGCCCAGAGGGGACAGGAGGTCAGCCCCAGCATTTT CASSPEGTGGQPQHF
16 once TRBJ2-2 TRBV5-1 . TGCGCCAGCAGCTTGGCATACAGGGAGAACACCGGGGAGCTGTTTTTT CASSLAYRENTGELFF
16 . TRBJ2-7 TRBV3-1/TRBV3-2 . TGTGCCAGCAGCTCCGTCCCCGGACAGTTCTCCTACGAGCAGTACTTC CASSSVPGQFSYEQYF
15 . TRBJ1-6 TRBV9 . TGTGCCAGCAGTCGGGGAGCAGGGGCCAATTCACCCCTCCACTTT CASSRGAGANSPLHF